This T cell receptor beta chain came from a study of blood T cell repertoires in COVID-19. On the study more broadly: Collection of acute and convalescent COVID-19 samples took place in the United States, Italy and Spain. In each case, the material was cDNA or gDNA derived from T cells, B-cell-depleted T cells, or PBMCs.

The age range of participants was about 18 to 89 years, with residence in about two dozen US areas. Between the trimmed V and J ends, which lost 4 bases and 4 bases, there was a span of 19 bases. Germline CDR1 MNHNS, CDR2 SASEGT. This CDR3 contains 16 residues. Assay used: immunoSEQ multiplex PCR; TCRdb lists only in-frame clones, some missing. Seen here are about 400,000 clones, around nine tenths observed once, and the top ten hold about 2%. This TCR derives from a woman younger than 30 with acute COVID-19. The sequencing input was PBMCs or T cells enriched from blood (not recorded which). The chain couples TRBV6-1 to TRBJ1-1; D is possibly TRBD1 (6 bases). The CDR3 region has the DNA TGTGCCAGCAGTGTAACAGGGATTTTGGGGAGCACTGAAGCTTTCTTT. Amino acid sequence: CASSVTGILGSTEAFF.